The 30 T cell receptor beta chains in this list originate from one sample, sequenced in a study of shared clonotypes between healthy human individuals. TCRdb's copy holds only in-frame clones and misses some; the assay was immunoSEQ multiplex PCR. The sample lists about 1,800,000 clones, about 95% occurring once. Naive CD8 populations comprised CD45RO-negative cells positively selected for CCR7, excluding terminally differentiated effector memory CD45RA+ cells. Sequenced input: naive CD8+ T cells sorted from blood. The source of these receptors is a man between 18 and 29 years old in good health.

This chain links TRBV5-4 with TRBJ2-1, with D possibly being TRBD2 (5 bases). The V and J ends lost 4 bases and 2 bases respectively, with 13 bases between them. Germline V gene sequence: CDR1 SGHNT, CDR2 YYREEE (reference sequence). The CDR3 consists of 15 residues. CDR3 in amino acids: CASSQAGEAYNEQFF. CDR3 nucleotide sequence: TGTGCCAGCAGCCAGGCGGGTGAAGCCTACAATGAGCAGTTCTTC.

J is TRBJ1-2 and V is TRBV7-9, with D possibly being TRBD1 (5 bases). This CDR3 is 15 amino acids long. V shed 5 bases and J shed 4 bases, with 17 bases lying between them. From germline, CDR1 is SEHNR and CDR2 FQNEAQ (reference sequence). The CDR3 spells CASSPVKGRGYGYTF. The DNA for the CDR3 is TGTGCCAGCAGCCCGGTCAAGGGTAGGGGCTATGGCTACACCTTC.

The V and J genes are TRBV6-5 and TRBJ2-1; D is perhaps TRBD2 (5 bases). CDR1 and CDR2 (germline): MNHEY, SVGAGI. The V and J ends lost 6 bases and 6 bases respectively, with 12 bases between them. The CDR3 is 13 amino acids. CDR3 amino acids: CASRPLGGNEQFF. The CDR3 region has the DNA TGTGCCAGCAGGCCACTAGGAGGCAATGAGCAGTTCTTC.

As to this clone: The same CDR3 is also encoded by other DNA sequences in this sample. The chain joins TRBV9 to TRBJ1-1, with 7 nucleotides matching TRBD1. Germline assignment: CDR1 SGDLS and CDR2 YYNGEE. The CDR3 length is 14 residues. V shed 2 bases and J 0 bases; nucleotides not matched to a gene: 1. The CDR3 nucleotides read TGTGCCAGCAGCGTGGGGACAGTGAACACTGAAGCTTTCTTT. Encoded protein: CASSVGTVNTEAFF.

The chain couples TRBV25-1 to TRBJ2-1; perhaps TRBD2 as D (5 bases). The CDR3 consists of 12 residues. CDR1 and CDR2 (germline): MGHDK, SYGVNS. V shed 10 bases and J shed 5 bases, with 12 bases lying between them. The CDR3 loop reads CATPGYHNEQFF. DNA of the CDR3: TGTGCCACCCCGGGGTACCACAATGAGCAGTTCTTC.

The chain links TRBV4-1 to TRBJ2-7; D perhaps matches TRBD1 (5 bases). Trimming left V 4 bases short and J 4 bases short, with 26 bases between. Germline-derived CDR1 and CDR2 are MGHRA and YSYEKL. The CDR3 has 18 residues. CDR3 nucleotides: TGCGCCAGCAGCCTAGCTCCAGCTGGGGCCGATATAACTTACGAGCAGTACTTC. Translated, it gives CASSLAPAGADITYEQYF.

The CDR3 DNA reads TGTGCCAGCAGCTTGCATGGCCGGCCGCAGGACGAGCAGTACTTC. Encoded protein: CASSLHGRPQDEQYF. The V call is TRBV5-4, the J call TRBJ2-7; D remains unclear. This CDR3 has 15 amino acids. Looked up from germline, CDR1 is SGHNT and CDR2 is YYREEE (reference sequence). The V and J ends lost 1 base and 5 bases respectively, with 16 bases between them.

V and J are TRBV27 and TRBJ1-5; weak D call: TRBD1 (6 bases). V lost 5 bases, J lost 5 bases, and 16 bases lay in between. The V gene's germline CDR1 is MNHEY and CDR2 SMNVEV (reference sequence). The CDR3 is made up of 15 amino acids. Written as DNA, the CDR3 is TGTGCCAGCAGTCCAGGGACACGGCAGGATCAGCCCCAGCATTTT. It specifies CASSPGTRQDQPQHF.

With respect to this clone: The same CDR3 is also encoded by other DNA sequences in this sample. The rearrangement links TRBV9 to TRBJ1-4, with D unresolved. Germline CDR1 SGDLS, CDR2 YYNGEE. The ends were cut back, 0 bases at V and 4 bases at J, with 10 bases in the middle. The CDR3 consists of 15 residues. CDR3 sequence: CASSVDGGLNEKLFF. CDR3 nucleotide sequence: TGTGCCAGCAGCGTAGATGGAGGTCTTAATGAAAAACTGTTTTTT.

The chain is built from TRBV7-4 and TRBJ2-7, with 7 nucleotides matching TRBD1. Germline V lookup: CDR1 SGHVT, CDR2 SQSDAQ. V lost 9 bases, J lost 3 bases, and 14 bases stayed unmatched. The CDR3 covers 15 residues. For the CDR3, the DNA is TGTGCCAGAAGGGGAACTGGACAGGTCGGCTACGAGCAGTACTTC. It encodes CARRGTGQVGYEQYF.

As regards this clone: Sequence at one end of the junction differs from germline and may be a read error. The chain couples TRBV29-1 to TRBJ2-5; D is possibly TRBD2 (5 bases). The germline V gene has CDR1 SQVTM and CDR2 ANQGSEA. This CDR3 is 14 amino acids long. Here the CDR3 reads CSVEGRAPGETQYF. CDR3 in DNA: TGCAGCGTCGAAGGGCGGGCCCCCGGGGAGACCCAGTACTTC.

The chain has TRBV19 and TRBJ1-3; D remains ambiguous. Germline CDR1 is LNHDA and CDR2 is SQIVND (reference sequence). V gave up 0 bases and J gave up 4 bases, with 19 bases separating them. This CDR3 is 18 amino acids long. CDR3 protein: CASSIDERLATSGNTIYF. CDR3 bases: TGTGCCAGTAGTATAGATGAGCGCCTCGCAACCTCGGGAAACACCATATATTTT.

J is TRBJ1-5 and V is TRBV6-5; the D gene is possibly TRBD1 (6 bases). Looked up from germline, CDR1 is MNHEY and CDR2 is SVGAGI. The CDR3 has 15 residues. V was pared by 7 bases and J by 0 bases, with 13 bases between. The CDR3: CASTPDRYSNQPQHF. The CDR3 bases are TGTGCCAGCACCCCGGACAGATATAGCAATCAGCCCCAGCATTTT.

This clone has just one count. J is TRBJ2-7 and V is TRBV7-9, with D perhaps given as TRBD1 or TRBD2 (5 bases each). There are 12 residues in the CDR3. V lost 5 bases and J lost 5, with 10 bases in between. CDR1 and CDR2 from the germline V gene are SEHNR and FQNEAQ (reference sequence). CDR3 loop: CASSGGTDEQYF. CDR3 nucleotides: TGTGCCAGCAGCGGGGGAACAGACGAGCAGTACTTC.

V is TRBV29-1 and J is TRBJ2-7, with 10 bases identical to TRBD1. CDR3 length: 14 residues. CDR1 and CDR2 from the germline V gene are SQVTM and ANQGSEA. V was clipped by 1 base and J by 4 bases; unmatched bases: 4. CDR3 DNA sequence: TGCAGCGTTGAAGCGGGACAGGGGACGTACGAGCAGTACTTC. Translation gives CSVEAGQGTYEQYF.

The V call is TRBV27, the J call TRBJ2-1, with 8 bases that match TRBD2. V lost 11 bases, J lost 4 bases, and 7 bases stayed unmatched. The length of the CDR3 is 13 residues. Looked up from germline, CDR1 is MNHEY and CDR2 is SMNVEV (reference sequence). CDR3 sequence reads: CAVGTRLYNEQFF. The CDR3 nucleotides are TGTGCCGTCGGGACTAGGCTTTACAATGAGCAGTTCTTC.

The count of this clone is one. Other DNA variants within this sample encode the same CDR3. The chain has TRBV9 and TRBJ2-7; D is possibly TRBD1 or TRBD2 (6 bases each). Trimming pared 4 bases from V and 2 bases from J, leaving 13 bases between. The CDR3 runs 14 residues. CDR1 is SGDLS, CDR2 YYNGEE, per germline. The CDR3 spells CASSPGGGTYEQYF. The CDR3 nucleotides read TGTGCCAGCAGCCCCGGAGGGGGGACCTACGAGCAGTACTTC.

This clone was seen a single time. This chain uses TRBV10-2 with TRBJ1-2, with 9 nucleotides matching TRBD1. The CDR3 has 15 amino acids. J lost 4 bases, V lost 6 bases, and 9 bases had no gene match. The germline gives CDR1 WSHSY, CDR2 SAAADI. The CDR3 DNA sequence: TGCGCCAGCAGCGGAACAGGGGGCGCGATCTATGGCTACACCTTC. This translates into CASSGTGGAIYGYTF.

This chain uses TRBV30 with TRBJ1-2, with TRBD1 as a possible D gene (6 bases). With 1 base removed from V and 0 bases from J, the gap between germline ends came to 9 bases. Germline assignment: CDR1 GTSNPN and CDR2 SVGIG (reference sequence). The CDR3 loop spans 14 amino acids. CDR3 region: CAWSEGHPNYGYTF. CDR3 nucleotide sequence: TGTGCCTGGAGTGAGGGACACCCTAACTATGGCTACACCTTC. The full variable domain, in which reference TRBV30 and TRBJ1-2 provide the parts outside the CDR3, is SQTIHQWPATLVQPVGSPLSLECTVEGTSNPNLYWYRQAAGRGLQLLFYSVGIGQISSEVPQNLSASRPQDRQFILSSKKLLLSDSGFYLCAWSEGHPNYGYTFGSGTRLTVV.

V is TRBV10-2 and J is TRBJ1-2; D may be TRBD1 (5 bases). Trimming cost V 3 bases and J 4 bases, with 12 bases left between them. The CDR3 covers 14 residues. Germline assignment: CDR1 WSHSY and CDR2 SAAADI. The CDR3: CASSDSGTSYGYTF. For the CDR3, the DNA is TGCGCCAGCAGTGATTCCGGGACGAGCTATGGCTACACCTTC.

The rearrangement joins TRBV11-2 to TRBJ2-1; 13 bases fit TRBD2. Per germline, CDR1 SGHAT and CDR2 FQNNGV. Losses at the gene ends were 3 bases for V and 7 bases for J; bases not matched to a gene: 12. The CDR3 runs 18 residues. CDR3 loop: CASSLSIVLAGGQNEQFF. The CDR3 DNA reads TGTGCCAGCAGCTTGTCCATCGTACTAGCGGGAGGGCAGAATGAGCAGTTCTTC.

The chain links TRBV10-2 to TRBJ2-5; D remains ambiguous. From germline, CDR1 is WSHSY and CDR2 SAAADI. The V end lost 4 bases, the J end lost 3 bases, and 9 bases lay between the germline ends. This CDR3 contains 13 residues. This CDR3 reads CASSAPPEETQYF. CDR3 nucleotide sequence: TGCGCCAGCAGTGCGCCCCCAGAAGAGACCCAGTACTTC.

The chain recombines TRBV27 with TRBJ1-4, with TRBD1 matching 7 bases. The trim removed 5 bases at V and 0 bases at J, leaving 12 bases unmatched. The CDR3 has 18 residues. Germline values: CDR1 MNHEY, CDR2 SMNVEV (reference sequence). The CDR3 protein is CASSQTGYGASTNEKLFF. In DNA form, the CDR3 reads TGTGCCAGCAGTCAGACAGGGTATGGAGCTTCAACTAATGAAAAACTGTTTTTT. The complete variable domain, with remaining parts taken from reference TRBV27 and TRBJ1-4, reads EAQVTQNPRYLITVTGKKLTVTCSQNMNHEYMSWYRQDPGLGLRQIYYSMNVEVTDKGDVPEGYKVSRKEKRNFPLILESPSPNQTSLYFCASSQTGYGASTNEKLFFGSGTQLSVL.

The CDR3 region has the DNA TGTGCCAGCAGCTTAACGGGGGGCCCCCCGGGTGAGCAGTTCTTC. Translation: CASSLTGGPPGEQFF. This chain uses TRBV7-3 with TRBJ2-1, with D perhaps given as TRBD1 or TRBD2 (6 bases each). There are 15 residues in the CDR3. V gave up 0 bases and J gave up 9 bases, with 15 bases separating them. Germline V gene sequence: CDR1 SGHTA, CDR2 FQGTGA. The full variable domain, in which reference TRBV7-3 and TRBJ2-1 provide the parts outside the CDR3, is GAGVSQTPSNKVTEKGKYVELRCDPISGHTALYWYRQSLGQGPEFLIYFQGTGAADDSGLPNDRFFAVRPEGSVSTLKIQRTERGDSAVYLCASSLTGGPPGEQFFGPGTRLTVL.

CDR3 protein: CARGGTYSYEQYF. CDR3 DNA: TGTGCCAGAGGAGGGACCTACAGCTACGAGCAGTACTTC. The chain has TRBV5-3 and TRBJ2-7; the D gene is possibly TRBD2 (6 bases). TRBV5-3 is labeled an ORF, and its function is uncertain. V lost 7 bases and J lost 3, with 14 bases in between. There are 13 residues in the CDR3.

The chain links TRBV19 to TRBJ2-7; D unresolved. Germline lookup yields CDR1 LNHDA and CDR2 SQIVND (reference sequence). The CDR3 consists of 18 residues. Trimming took off 0 bases at V and 0 bases at J, with 18 bases between the two ends. CDR3 bases: TGTGCCAGTAGTATAGACGCGGCGGTGGGTAGCAACTCCTACGAGCAGTACTTC. Translating gives CASSIDAAVGSNSYEQYF.

This chain connects TRBV5-8 to TRBJ1-1; D may be TRBD1 (6 bases). CDR3 length equals 15 residues. V lost 1 base to trimming and J lost 4 bases, with 14 bases between them. CDR1 and CDR2 from the germline V gene are SGHTS and YDEGEE. The CDR3 sequence: CASSLPSQGLTEAFF. CDR3 nucleotides: TGTGCCAGCAGCTTGCCCTCACAGGGCCTCACTGAAGCTTTCTTT.

This chain joins TRBV14 and TRBJ2-1; 7 nucleotides match TRBD2. After removal of 0 bases from V and 10 bases from J, the junction contained 3 bases not matched to a gene. CDR1 SGHDN and CDR2 FVKESK come from the germline V gene. The CDR3 length is 13 residues. The CDR3 loop reads CASSQDPAGEQFF. The CDR3 bases are TGTGCCAGCAGCCAAGATCCAGCGGGGGAGCAGTTCTTC.

The chain links TRBV5-1 to TRBJ2-1; 11 bases fit TRBD2. Germline loops: CDR1 SGHRS, CDR2 YFSETQ. The CDR3 has 14 amino acids. Losses at the gene ends were 2 bases for V and 9 bases for J; bases not matched to a gene: 4. Here the CDR3 reads CASSFLAGGVEQFF. Written as DNA, the CDR3 is TGCGCCAGCAGCTTCCTAGCGGGAGGTGTTGAGCAGTTCTTC.

The V gene is TRBV4-3, the J gene TRBJ2-1; TRBD2 matches 8 bases. Trimming cost V 2 bases and J 7 bases; bases outside gene matches: 4. This CDR3 spans 14 amino acids. Germline values: CDR1 LGHNA, CDR2 YSLEER. CDR3 bases: TGCGCCAGCAGCCAATGGAGACTAGCGAATGAGCAGTTCTTC. It yields the protein CASSQWRLANEQFF.